Presented here are 18 T cell receptor beta chains from one specimen sequenced in a study of blood T cell repertoires in COVID-19. Sequencing used immunoSEQ multiplex PCR; TCRdb keeps in-frame clones, though not all of them. The data contain about 260,000 clones, 80% to 90% of them singletons. Sequenced input: PBMCs or T cells enriched from blood (not recorded which). These receptors came from a man in his thirties or forties with acute COVID-19.

With respect to this clone: The sample contains more than one DNA sequence encoding this CDR3. The J gene is TRBJ2-7, the V gene TRBV6-5, with 9 bases aligning to TRBD1. The junction had 4 bases not matched to a gene; V was cut back by 5 bases and J by 5 bases. This CDR3 has 13 amino acids. Germline V CDR1 and CDR2: MNHEY, SVGAGI. CDR3 in DNA: TGTGCCAGCAGTAAGGGACAGGGCCACGAGCAGTACGTC. This gives the protein CASSKGQGHEQYV.

The chain links TRBV29-1 to TRBJ1-1; D ambiguous. V dropped 5 bases and J dropped 5 bases, with 18 bases sitting between them. The CDR3 sequence is 14 residues long. From germline, CDR1 is SQVTM and CDR2 ANQGSEA. The DNA for the CDR3 is TGCAGCGTTATACATATTGGGGAGGAAACTGAAGCTTTCTTT. It specifies CSVIHIGEETEAFF.

The J gene is TRBJ2-2, the V gene TRBV24-1, with 11 bases that match TRBD1. The CDR3 loop spans 17 amino acids. V shed 3 bases, J shed 5 bases, and the junction held 7 bases outside the gene matches. Per the germline V gene, CDR1 is KGHDR and CDR2 is SFDVKD. The CDR3: CATSDPGGQGVTGELFF. In DNA form, the CDR3 reads TGTGCCACCAGTGATCCTGGGGGACAGGGGGTTACCGGGGAGCTGTTTTTT.

The rearrangement links TRBV15 to TRBJ2-3; 10 positions agree with TRBD2. Germline values: CDR1 LNHNV, CDR2 YYDKDF (reference sequence). The ends lost 0 bases at V and 14 bases at J; junction bases unmatched: 2. This CDR3 is 12 amino acids long. This chain's CDR3 is CATSRDRLAGYF. CDR3 DNA sequence: TGTGCCACCAGCAGAGACAGACTAGCGGGGTATTTT.

The V gene is TRBV4-1, the J gene TRBJ2-2, with a tentative D call TRBD1 (5 bases). The CDR3 runs 17 residues. CDR1 is MGHRA, CDR2 YSYEKL, per germline. Trimming left V 0 bases short and J 1 base short, with 12 bases between. This CDR3 is CASSQESAGKNTGELFF. The CDR3 coding sequence is TGCGCCAGCAGCCAAGAAAGCGCAGGGAAGAACACCGGGGAGCTGTTTTTT.

This clone was observed a single time. The rearrangement uses TRBV6-5 and TRBJ1-2, with TRBD1 matching 10 bases. After removal of 2 bases from V and 3 bases from J, the junction contained 3 bases not matched to a gene. This CDR3 has 15 residues. The germline V gene encodes CDR1 MNHEY and CDR2 SVGAGI. The CDR3 loop is CASSYQTGGDYGYTF. CDR3 DNA: TGTGCCAGCAGTTACCAGACAGGGGGCGACTATGGCTACACCTTC.

This sequence joins TRBV11-3 and TRBJ2-4; no clear D gene. CDR3 size: 12 residues. V dropped 5 bases and J dropped 7 bases, with 9 bases sitting between them. The V gene's germline CDR1 is SGHNT and CDR2 YENEEA. The CDR3 reads CASSRSSNIQYF. The CDR3 DNA reads as TGTGCCAGCAGCCGGAGTTCGAACATTCAGTACTTC.

V is TRBV6-2 or TRBV6-3 and J is TRBJ1-5; 7 bases map to TRBD1. J gave up 4 bases and V 4 bases, and 10 bases lay outside the gene matches. The germline V gene encodes CDR1 MNHEY and CDR2 SVGEGT. The CDR3 loop spans 16 amino acids. The CDR3 spells CASSSGDRLVNQPQHF. As DNA, the CDR3 is TGTGCCAGCAGTTCGGGGGACAGACTGGTTAATCAGCCCCAGCATTTT.

This chain connects TRBV12-1 to TRBJ2-7; the table assigns TRBD2, which was not confirmed against the DNA. TRBV12-1 is a listed pseudogene. The CDR3 loop spans 11 amino acids. CDR3 protein: CASSSGYEQYV. CDR3 nucleotides: TGTGCCAGCAGCAGCGGCTACGAGCAGTACGTC.

The chain's CDR3 is CAWSSGVLDEQFF. The CDR3 nucleotides read TGTGCCTGGAGTTCGGGAGTATTGGATGAGCAGTTCTTC. This chain links TRBV30 with TRBJ2-1; D perhaps matches TRBD2 (6 bases). The germline V and J ends were trimmed by 2 bases and 8 bases, with 13 bases remaining between them. CDR1 and CDR2 from the germline V gene are GTSNPN and SVGIG (reference sequence). This CDR3 region has 13 residues.

The chain joins TRBV3-1 (or the pseudogene TRBV3-2) to TRBJ2-1; weak D call: TRBD2 (6 bases). The germline CDR1 and CDR2 sequences are LGHDT and YNNKEL (reference sequence). There are 13 residues in the CDR3. V was trimmed by 1 base and J by 15 bases, leaving 16 bases between them. CDR3 amino acids: CASSQGAHPGRFF. The CDR3 DNA sequence: TGTGCCAGCAGCCAAGGGGCCCACCCCGGGAGGTTCTTC.

This clone was recorded once. CDR3 sequence reads: CASSSLAGQETQYF. CDR3 nucleotide sequence: TGTGCCAGCAGTTCCCTAGCGGGTCAAGAGACCCAGTACTTC. The V gene is TRBV6-2 or TRBV6-3, the J gene TRBJ2-5; 8 bases fit TRBD2. Trimming at V came to 4 bases and at J to 2 bases, leaving 3 bases not matched to a gene. CDR3 length equals 14 residues. Germline-derived CDR1 and CDR2 are MNHEY and SVGEGT.

The chain joins TRBV7-9 to TRBJ1-6, with TRBD1 matching 7 bases. CDR1 is SEHNR, CDR2 FQNEAQ, per germline (reference sequence). The CDR3 contains 14 residues. V shed 5 bases and J 10 bases; nucleotides not matched to a gene: 8. CDR3 sequence (DNA): TGTGCCAGCAGCACCGGGACAGATAGATCACCCCTCCACTTT. This encodes CASSTGTDRSPLHF. Full variable domain (missing parts from reference TRBV7-9 and TRBJ1-6): DTGVSQNPRHKITKRGQNVTFRCDPISEHNRLYWYRQTLGQGPEFLTYFQNEAQLEKSRLLSDRFSAERPKGSFSTLEIQRTEQGDSAMYLCASSTGTDRSPLHFGNGTRLTVT.

V usage is TRBV3-1 (or the pseudogene TRBV3-2) and J usage is TRBJ2-2; 9 bases match TRBD1. CDR1 is LGHDT, CDR2 YNNKEL, per germline (reference sequence). The CDR3 totals 13 residues. V shed 4 bases, J shed 8 bases, and the junction held 2 bases outside the gene matches. CDR3 loop: CASSRTGEGELFF. The DNA for the CDR3 is TGTGCCAGCAGCCGGACAGGGGAGGGGGAGCTGTTTTTT.

The chain combines TRBV2 with TRBJ2-7, with TRBD1 matching 9 bases. The junction had 12 bases not matched to a gene; V was cut back by 0 bases and J by 0 bases. Germline V lookup: CDR1 SNHLY, CDR2 FYNNEI. The CDR3 is 19 amino acids. The CDR3 nucleotides read TGTGCCAGCAGTGAAGCGAAACCGGGACAGGGAGACCCCTCCTACGAGCAGTACGTC. Its protein product is CASSEAKPGQGDPSYEQYV.

V gene TRBV5-1 combines with J gene TRBJ2-5; no definite D call. There are 14 residues in the CDR3. Germline V gene sequence: CDR1 SGHRS, CDR2 YFSETQ. V lost 0 bases and J 4 bases, leaving 10 bases between the germline ends. The CDR3 DNA sequence: TGCGCCAGCAGCTTGGGTCCGTCTCCAGAGACCCAGTACTTC. Amino acid sequence: CASSLGPSPETQYF.

This sequence joins TRBV5-1 and TRBJ1-6; 10 bases line up with TRBD1. From germline, CDR1 is SGHRS and CDR2 YFSETQ. The CDR3 extends over 17 amino acids. J was trimmed by 5 bases and V by 0 bases; bases with no gene match: 5. Here the CDR3 reads CASSLGGTGVNNSPLHF. The CDR3 region has the DNA TGCGCCAGCAGCTTGGGAGGGACAGGGGTTAATAATTCACCCCTCCACTTT.

The chain uses TRBV5-1 and TRBJ2-2; D gene ambiguous. CDR3 length: 15 residues. The V gene's germline CDR1 is SGHRS and CDR2 YFSETQ. V was shortened by 5 bases and J by 0 bases, with 11 bases between the two germline ends. The CDR3 DNA sequence: TGCGCCAGCAGACCACAGCAGCCGAACACCGGGGAGCTGTTTTTT. Translating gives CASRPQQPNTGELFF.